The clone carrying this TCR beta chain was recorded a few times. What it binds is unknown. A clone one base away is much larger, so this may be a read error. Deletions cut 3 bases from V and 10 bases from J, with 19 bases between. The CDR3 spans 15 residues. Per germline, CDR1 SGHTA and CDR2 FQGNSA. The entry originates in a study of blood T cells in healthy people across ages. For the study at large: When template switching was applied, about one barcoded beta molecule was captured per two T cells. Points from the study as a whole: Age brought a roughly linear fall in TCR beta diversity measured per million T cells.

Every sample gave at least 5.5 micrograms of total RNA when it was extracted. The use of a sample-barcoded 5' primer and a J-beta primer mix characterized a second PCR of about 7 to 12 cycles. Every molecule of cDNA carried a tag from a template-switch adaptor with 12 random nucleotides. TCRdb reprocessed the 5' RACE reads with MiXCR, giving one entry per CDR3 protein. This table has hundreds of thousands of distinct CDR3 sequences, under 30% appearing once. The rearrangement links TRBV7-2 to TRBJ2-1; D may be TRBD2 (7 bases). This receptor was identified in a woman older than 75 in good health. The material sequenced was blood. CDR3 bases: TGTGCCAGCAGCTTGGAATCCGGGGGGCATCGCGAGCAGTTCTTC. It translates to CASSLESGGHREQFF.